One and the same sample provided the 2 T cell receptor beta chains below, sequenced in a study of blood T cell repertoires in COVID-19 (dated by TCRdb to about 2020). Preparation of the library involved the immunoSEQ multiplex PCR assay. TCRdb took this table from immuneACCESS and kept in-frame rearrangements with V and J called. Such tables lack part of the clones; where checked against another copy, unresolved V genes explain under half of the gap, and the rest is unexplained. The sample records hundreds of thousands of clones, about four fifths of which are singletons. Approximately 5% of the sample comes from the top ten. The source material was PBMCs or T cells enriched from blood (not recorded which). All receptors come from a man aged 40-55 years who had been exposed to COVID-19.

The rearrangement uses TRBV29-1 and TRBJ2-5; no definite D call. Germline values: CDR1 SQVTM, CDR2 ANQGSEA. CDR3 length: 12 amino acids. Trimming stripped 5 bases from V and 1 base from J, with 8 bases between. As DNA, the CDR3 is TGCAGCGTTATATTTTCCCAAGAGACCCAGTACTTC. Its protein product is CSVIFSQETQYF.

The J gene is TRBJ2-1, the V gene TRBV18, with TRBD1 matching over 7 bases. Trimming took 4 bases from V and 13 from J; bases not matched to a gene: 7. CDR3 length: 12 residues. Per germline, CDR1 KGHSH and CDR2 LQKENI. CDR3 sequence (DNA): TGTGCCAGCTCACTGAGCCGGGACAGTCAGTTCTTC. Amino acid sequence: CASSLSRDSQFF.